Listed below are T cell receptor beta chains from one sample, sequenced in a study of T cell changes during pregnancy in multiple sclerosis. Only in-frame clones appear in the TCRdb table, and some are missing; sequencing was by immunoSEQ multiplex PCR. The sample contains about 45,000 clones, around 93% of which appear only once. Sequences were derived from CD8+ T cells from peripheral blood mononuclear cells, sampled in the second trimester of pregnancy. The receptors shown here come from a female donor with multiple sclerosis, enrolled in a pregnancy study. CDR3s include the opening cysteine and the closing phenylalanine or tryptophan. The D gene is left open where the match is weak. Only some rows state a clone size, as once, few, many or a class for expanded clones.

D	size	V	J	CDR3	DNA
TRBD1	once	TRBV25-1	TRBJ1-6	CASNEGATYNSPLHF	TGTGCCAGCAATGAGGGGGCCACCTATAATTCACCCCTCCACTTT
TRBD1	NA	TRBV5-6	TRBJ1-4	CASSSRDRGPATNEKLFF	TGTGCCAGCAGCTCCCGGGACAGGGGCCCTGCAACTAATGAAAAACTGTTTTTT
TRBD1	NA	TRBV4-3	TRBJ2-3	CASSQTGGSDTQYF	TGCGCCAGCAGCCAGACAGGGGGTTCAGATACGCAGTATTTT
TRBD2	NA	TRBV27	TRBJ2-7	CASRPGLGFSEQYF	TGTGCCAGCAGGCCGGGACTAGGGTTCTCCGAGCAGTACTTC
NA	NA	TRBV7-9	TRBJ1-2	CASSLGGQSGYTF	TGTGCCAGCAGCTTGGGGGGTCAAAGTGGCTACACCTTC
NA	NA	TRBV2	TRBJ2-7	CASRGGRGAGEQYF	TGTGCCAGCAGGGGGGGAAGGGGCGCCGGCGAGCAGTACTTC
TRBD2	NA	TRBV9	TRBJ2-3	CASSVELAGSTDTQYF	TGTGCCAGCAGCGTAGAACTAGCGGGTAGCACAGATACGCAGTATTTT
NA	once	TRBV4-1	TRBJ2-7	CASRDSSGSYEQYF	TGCGCCAGCAGGGACTCCTCAGGCAGCTACGAGCAGTACTTC
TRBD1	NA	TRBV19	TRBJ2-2	CASQPPDRATGELFF	TGTGCCAGTCAGCCGCCGGACAGGGCCACCGGGGAGCTGTTTTTT
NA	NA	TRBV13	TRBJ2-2	CASGGLNTGELFF	TGTGCCAGCGGGGGCCTGAACACCGGGGAGCTGTTTTTT
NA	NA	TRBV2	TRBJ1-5	CASSGTDYSNQPQHF	TGTGCCAGCAGTGGGACAGACTATAGCAATCAGCCCCAGCATTTT
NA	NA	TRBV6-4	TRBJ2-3	CASSQEGTDTQYF	TGTGCCAGCAGTCAGGAAGGCACAGATACGCAGTATTTT
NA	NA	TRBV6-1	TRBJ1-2	CASSGRARVGNYGYTF	TGTGCCAGCAGTGGCCGGGCCAGGGTGGGGAACTATGGCTACACCTTC
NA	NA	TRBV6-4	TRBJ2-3	CASSDGGRHTDTQYF	TGTGCCAGCAGTGACGGGGGGAGGCACACAGATACGCAGTATTTT
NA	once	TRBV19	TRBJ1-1	CATTEGYTEAFF	TGTGCCACAACGGAGGGGTACACTGAAGCTTTCTTT
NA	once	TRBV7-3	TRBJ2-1	CASSFGGGSYNEQFF	TGTGCCAGCAGCTTTGGGGGAGGCTCCTACAATGAGCAGTTCTTC
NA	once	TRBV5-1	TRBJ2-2	CASSLQVEIPGELFF	TGCGCCAGCAGCTTGCAGGTTGAGATTCCCGGGGAGCTGTTTTTT
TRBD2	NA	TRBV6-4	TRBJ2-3	CASSRGSGRPDTQYF	TGTGCCAGCAGCCGTGGTAGCGGGAGGCCAGATACGCAGTATTTT
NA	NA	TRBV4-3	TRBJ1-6	CASSQDSGLGGSPLHF	TGCGCCAGCAGCCAAGATTCGGGGTTGGGCGGGTCACCCCTCCACTTT
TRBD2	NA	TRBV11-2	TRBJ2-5	CASSPGGAETQYF	TGTGCCAGCAGCCCGGGGGGAGCGGAGACCCAGTACTTC
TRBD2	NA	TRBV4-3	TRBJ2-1	CASSQGSGGSEQFF	TGCGCCAGCAGCCAAGGCTCCGGGGGGTCAGAGCAGTTCTTC
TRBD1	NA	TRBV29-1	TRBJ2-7	CSVNTGASYEQYF	TGCAGCGTTAACACAGGGGCCTCCTACGAGCAGTACTTC
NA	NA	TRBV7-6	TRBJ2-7	CASSLGYDTTSDEQYF	TGTGCCAGCAGCCTAGGGTACGACACCACGTCCGACGAGCAGTACTTC
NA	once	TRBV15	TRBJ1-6	CATSRDLPSSYNSPLHF	TGTGCCACCAGCAGAGATTTGCCGAGCTCCTATAATTCACCCCTCCACTTT
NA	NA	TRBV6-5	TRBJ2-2	CASSYSIYTGELFF	TGTGCCAGCAGTTACTCTATATACACCGGGGAGCTGTTTTTT
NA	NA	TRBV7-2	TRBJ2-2	CASSSVTTGELFF	TGTGCCAGCAGCTCGGTCACGACCGGGGAGCTGTTTTTT
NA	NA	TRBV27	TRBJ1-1	CASSLGPMAEAFF	TGTGCCAGCAGTTTAGGGCCCATGGCTGAAGCTTTCTTT
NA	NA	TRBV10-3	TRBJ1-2	CAIRGEEGYTF	TGTGCCATCAGAGGGGAAGAGGGCTACACCTTC
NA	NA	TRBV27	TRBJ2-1	CASSPGTEYNEQFF	TGTGCCAGCAGTCCCGGAACGGAGTACAATGAGCAGTTCTTC
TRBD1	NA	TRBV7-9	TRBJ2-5	CASSLKDRDQETQYF	TGTGCCAGCAGCTTAAAAGACAGGGATCAAGAGACCCAGTACTTC
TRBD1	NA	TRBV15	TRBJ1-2	CATSGTGVVYGYTF	TGTGCCACCAGCGGGACAGGGGTTGTGTATGGCTACACCTTC
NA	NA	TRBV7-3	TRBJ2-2	CASSPGGELFF	TGTGCCAGCAGCCCGGGGGGGGAGCTGTTTTTT
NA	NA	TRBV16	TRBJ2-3	CASSQIGGGPPGTQYF	TGTGCCAGCAGCCAAATAGGCGGGGGCCCACCGGGTACGCAGTATTTT
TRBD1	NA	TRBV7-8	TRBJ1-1	CASSSGTENTEAFF	TGTGCCAGCAGCTCAGGGACAGAAAACACTGAAGCTTTCTTT
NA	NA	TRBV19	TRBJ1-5	CARKQSGQIFNQPQHF	TGTGCCAGAAAACAGTCCGGACAGATTTTTAATCAGCCCCAGCATTTT
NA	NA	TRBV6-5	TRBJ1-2	CASSYSLSGVVDGYTF	TGTGCCAGCAGTTACTCTCTCTCAGGGGTGGTGGATGGCTACACCTTC
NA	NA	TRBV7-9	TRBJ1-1	CASSRPRDSAFF	TGTGCCAGCAGCCGCCCCCGGGATTCAGCTTTCTTT
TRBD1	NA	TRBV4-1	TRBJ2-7	CASSQPRQGMVYEQYF	TGCGCCAGCAGCCAACCCCGACAGGGGATGGTCTACGAGCAGTACTTC
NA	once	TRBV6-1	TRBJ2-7	CASSGPRGIHEQYF	TGTGCCAGCAGTGGCCCAAGGGGGATCCACGAGCAGTACTTC
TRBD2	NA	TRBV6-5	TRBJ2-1	CASSYGGGYNEQFF	TGTGCCAGCAGTTATGGCGGGGGCTACAATGAGCAGTTCTTC
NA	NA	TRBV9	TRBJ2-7	CASSGGWGYEQYF	TGTGCCAGCAGCGGGGGCTGGGGCTACGAGCAGTACTTC
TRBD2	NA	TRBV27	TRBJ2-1	CASSLAGGTYNEQFF	TGTGCCAGCAGTCTAGCGGGGGGTACCTACAATGAGCAGTTCTTC
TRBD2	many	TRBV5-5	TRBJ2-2	CASSLDIRLAGGTGGELFF	TGTGCCAGCAGCTTGGATATTAGGCTAGCGGGGGGAACTGGCGGGGAGCTGTTTTTT
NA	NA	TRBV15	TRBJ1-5	CATSREGAFGNQPQHF	TGTGCCACCAGCAGAGAGGGGGCGTTTGGCAATCAGCCCCAGCATTTT
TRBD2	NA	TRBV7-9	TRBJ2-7	CASSFGTSGPYEQYF	TGTGCCAGCAGCTTCGGGACTAGCGGGCCCTACGAGCAGTACTTC
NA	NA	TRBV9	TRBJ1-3	CASSPISNTIYF	TGTGCCAGCAGCCCCATTTCAAACACCATATATTTT
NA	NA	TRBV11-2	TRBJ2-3	CASSLVAGAHTDTQYF	TGTGCCAGCAGCTTAGTGGCGGGGGCCCACACAGATACGCAGTATTTT
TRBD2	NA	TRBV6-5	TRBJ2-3	CASSNSGGVADTQYF	TGTGCCAGCAGCAATAGCGGGGGGGTTGCAGATACGCAGTATTTT
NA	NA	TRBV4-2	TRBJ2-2	CASSYRHTTGELFF	TGTGCCAGCAGCTACCGACACACCACCGGGGAGCTGTTTTTT
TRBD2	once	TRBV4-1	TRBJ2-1	CASSQATGLADNEQFF	TGCGCCAGCAGCCAAGCGACAGGACTAGCAGACAATGAGCAGTTCTTC
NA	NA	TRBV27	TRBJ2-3	CASSLTADTQYF	TGTGCCAGCAGTTTAACAGCAGATACGCAGTATTTT
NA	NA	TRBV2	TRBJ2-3	CASRGYLPLADTQYF	TGTGCCAGCAGGGGCTACCTTCCTCTTGCAGATACGCAGTATTTT
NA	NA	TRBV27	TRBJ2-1	CASSPGRMNEQFF	TGTGCCAGCAGTCCTGGCAGGATGAATGAGCAGTTCTTC
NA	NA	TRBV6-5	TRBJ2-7	CASSPPTDTYEQYF	TGTGCCAGCAGTCCCCCGACAGACACCTACGAGCAGTACTTC
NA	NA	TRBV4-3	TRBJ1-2	CASSQGRGSGYTF	TGCGCCAGCAGCCAAGGCAGGGGCTCTGGCTACACCTTC
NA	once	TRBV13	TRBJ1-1	CASPSDSNTEAFF	TGTGCCAGCCCCTCTGACAGTAACACTGAAGCTTTCTTT
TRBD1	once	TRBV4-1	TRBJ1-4	CASSRDRGPNEKLFF	TGCGCCAGCAGCCGGGACAGGGGCCCTAATGAAAAACTGTTTTTT